This TCR beta chain was retrieved from a study of technical replicates of blood from several donors. CDR1 is LNHDA, CDR2 SQIVND, per germline (reference sequence). This CDR3 comprises 11 residues. V was clipped by 3 bases and J by 8 bases, with 7 bases between them. Measured with immunoSEQ multiplex PCR; TCRdb has only the in-frame clones, and not every one. Of more than 80,000 clones in the sample, approximately 95% were seen once. The specimen was T cells isolated from PBMCs. This receptor was identified in a human donor in good health. The chain employs TRBV19 and TRBJ1-2, with D unresolved. For the CDR3, the DNA is TGTGCCAGTAGTATCTCCTCGGGCTACACCTTC. This translates into CASSISSGYTF.